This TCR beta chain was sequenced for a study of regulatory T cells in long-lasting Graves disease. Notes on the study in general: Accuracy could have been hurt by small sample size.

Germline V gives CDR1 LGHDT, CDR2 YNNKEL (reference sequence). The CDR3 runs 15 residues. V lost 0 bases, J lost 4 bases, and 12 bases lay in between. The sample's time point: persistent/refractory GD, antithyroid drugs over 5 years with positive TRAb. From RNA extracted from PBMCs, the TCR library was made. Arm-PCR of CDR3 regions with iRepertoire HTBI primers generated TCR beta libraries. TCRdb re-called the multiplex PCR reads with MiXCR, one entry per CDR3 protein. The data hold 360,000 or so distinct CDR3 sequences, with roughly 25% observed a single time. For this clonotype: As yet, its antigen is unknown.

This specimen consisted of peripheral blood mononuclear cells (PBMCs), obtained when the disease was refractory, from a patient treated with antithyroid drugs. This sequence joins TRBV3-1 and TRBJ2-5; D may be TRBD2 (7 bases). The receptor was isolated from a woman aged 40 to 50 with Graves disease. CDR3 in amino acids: CASSQEGGGAETQYF. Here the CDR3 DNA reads TGTGCCAGCAGCCAAGAAGGGGGAGGGGCAGAGACCCAGTACTTC.